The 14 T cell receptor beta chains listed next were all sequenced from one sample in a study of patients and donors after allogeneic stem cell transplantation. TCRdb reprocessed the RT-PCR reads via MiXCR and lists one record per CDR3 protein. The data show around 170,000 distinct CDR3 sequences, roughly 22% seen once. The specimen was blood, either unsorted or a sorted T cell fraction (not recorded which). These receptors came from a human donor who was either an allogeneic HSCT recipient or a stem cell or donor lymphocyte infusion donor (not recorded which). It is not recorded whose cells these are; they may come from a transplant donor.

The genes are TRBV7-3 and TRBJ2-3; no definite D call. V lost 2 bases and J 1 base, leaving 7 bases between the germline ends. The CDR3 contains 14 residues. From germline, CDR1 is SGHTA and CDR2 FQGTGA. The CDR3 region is CASSLLSRTDTQYF. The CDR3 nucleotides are TGTGCCAGCAGCTTATTGAGTCGCACAGATACGCAGTATTTT.

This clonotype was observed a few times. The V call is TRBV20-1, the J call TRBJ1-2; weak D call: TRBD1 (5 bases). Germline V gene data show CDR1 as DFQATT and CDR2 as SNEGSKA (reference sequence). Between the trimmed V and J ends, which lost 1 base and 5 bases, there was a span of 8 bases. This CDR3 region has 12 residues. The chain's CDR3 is CSARGTPYGYTF. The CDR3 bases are TGCAGTGCTAGAGGGACACCTTATGGCTACACCTTC.

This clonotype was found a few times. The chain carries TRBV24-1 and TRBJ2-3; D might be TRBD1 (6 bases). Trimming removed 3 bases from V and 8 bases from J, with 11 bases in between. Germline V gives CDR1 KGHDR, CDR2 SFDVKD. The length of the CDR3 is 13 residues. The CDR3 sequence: CATSDLQGGTQYF. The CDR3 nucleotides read TGTGCCACCAGTGATCTACAGGGTGGTACGCAGTATTTT.

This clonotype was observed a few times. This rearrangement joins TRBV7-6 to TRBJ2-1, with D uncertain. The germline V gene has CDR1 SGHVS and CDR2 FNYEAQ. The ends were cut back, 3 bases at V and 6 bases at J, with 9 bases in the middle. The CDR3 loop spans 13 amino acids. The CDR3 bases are TGTGCCAGCAGCTTTCTGGGCCCCAATGAGCAGTTCTTC. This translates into CASSFLGPNEQFF. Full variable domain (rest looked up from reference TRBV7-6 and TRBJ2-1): GAGVSQSPRYKVTKRGQDVALRCDPISGHVSLYWYRQALGQGPEFLTYFNYEAQQDKSGLPNDRFSAERPEGSISTLTIQRTEQRDSAMYRCASSFLGPNEQFFGPGTRLTVL.

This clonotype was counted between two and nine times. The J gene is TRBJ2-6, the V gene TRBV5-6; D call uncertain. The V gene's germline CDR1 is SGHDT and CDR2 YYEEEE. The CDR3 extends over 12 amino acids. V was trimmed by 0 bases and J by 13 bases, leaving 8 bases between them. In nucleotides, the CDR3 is TGTGCCAGCAGCTTGGGGTTCTCTGTCCTGACTTTC. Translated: CASSLGFSVLTF.

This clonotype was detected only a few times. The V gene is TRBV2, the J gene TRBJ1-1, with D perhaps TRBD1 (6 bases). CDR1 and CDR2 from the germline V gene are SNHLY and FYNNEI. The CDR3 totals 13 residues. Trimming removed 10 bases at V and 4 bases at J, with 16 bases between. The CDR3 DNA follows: TGTGCCACTGGGGGCCGGGGATCCACTGAAGCTTTCTTT. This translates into CATGGRGSTEAFF.

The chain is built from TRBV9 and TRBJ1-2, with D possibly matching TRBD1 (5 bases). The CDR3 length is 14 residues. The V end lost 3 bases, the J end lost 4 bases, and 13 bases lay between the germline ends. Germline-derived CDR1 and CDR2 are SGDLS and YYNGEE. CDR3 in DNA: TGTGCCAGCAGCGGAGGCAGGGCCCCCTATGGCTACACCTTC. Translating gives CASSGGRAPYGYTF.

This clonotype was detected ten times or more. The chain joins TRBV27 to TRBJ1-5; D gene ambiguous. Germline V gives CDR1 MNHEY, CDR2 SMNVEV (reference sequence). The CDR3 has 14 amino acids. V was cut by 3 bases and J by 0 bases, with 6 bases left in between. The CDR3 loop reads CASSLAISNQPQHF. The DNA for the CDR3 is TGTGCCAGCAGTTTGGCCATTAGCAATCAGCCCCAGCATTTT.

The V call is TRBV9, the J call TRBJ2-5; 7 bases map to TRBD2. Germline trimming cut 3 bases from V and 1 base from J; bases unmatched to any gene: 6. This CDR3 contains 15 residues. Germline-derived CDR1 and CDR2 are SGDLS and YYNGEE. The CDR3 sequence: CASSGSGGPQETQYF. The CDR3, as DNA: TGTGCCAGCAGCGGATCGGGGGGACCCCAAGAGACCCAGTACTTC.

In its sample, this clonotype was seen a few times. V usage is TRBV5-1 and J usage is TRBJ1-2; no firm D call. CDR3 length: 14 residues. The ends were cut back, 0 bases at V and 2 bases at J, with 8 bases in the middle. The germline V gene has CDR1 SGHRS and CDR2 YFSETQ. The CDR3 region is CASSLDGNNYGYTF. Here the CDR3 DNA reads TGCGCCAGCAGCTTGGATGGGAACAACTATGGCTACACCTTC.

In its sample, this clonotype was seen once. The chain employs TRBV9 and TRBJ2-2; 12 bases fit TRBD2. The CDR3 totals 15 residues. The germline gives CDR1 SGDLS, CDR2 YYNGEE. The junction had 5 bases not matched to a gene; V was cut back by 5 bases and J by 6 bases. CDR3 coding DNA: TGTGCCAGCAGTGGACTAGCGGGATTTCCCGGGGAGCTGTTTTTT. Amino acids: CASSGLAGFPGELFF.

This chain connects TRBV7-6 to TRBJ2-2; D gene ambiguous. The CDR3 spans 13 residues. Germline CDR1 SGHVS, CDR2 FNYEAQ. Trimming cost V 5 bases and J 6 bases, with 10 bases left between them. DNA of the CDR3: TGTGCCAGCAGCCTGATTCTGGCCGGGGAGCTGTTTTTT. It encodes CASSLILAGELFF.

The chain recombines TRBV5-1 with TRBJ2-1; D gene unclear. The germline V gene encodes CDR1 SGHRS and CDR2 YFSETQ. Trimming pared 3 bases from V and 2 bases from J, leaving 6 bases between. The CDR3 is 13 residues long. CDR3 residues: CASSSGPYNEQFF. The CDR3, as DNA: TGCGCCAGCAGCTCCGGTCCCTACAATGAGCAGTTCTTC.

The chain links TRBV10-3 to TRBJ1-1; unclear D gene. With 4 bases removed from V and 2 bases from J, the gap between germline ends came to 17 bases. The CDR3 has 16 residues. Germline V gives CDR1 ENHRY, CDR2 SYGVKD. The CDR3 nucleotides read TGTGCCATCAGTGTTGGCAGTCCCCTACTTAACACTGAAGCTTTCTTT. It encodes CAISVGSPLLNTEAFF.